This T cell receptor (beta chain) comes out of a study of sequential checkpoint blockade in melanoma (dated by TCRdb to between 2018 and 2021). Background on the whole study: Using 1:1 randomization, the trial assigned patients either to first-line nivolumab followed by ipilimumab (arm A) or to ipilimumab followed by nivolumab (arm B). Maintenance nivolumab came after each of the two trial sequences.

General study outcomes and caveats: Larger, independent patient cohorts are needed to validate the response-prediction model that combines TCR metrics and mutation burden.

The CDR3 sequence holds 15 residues, the cysteine and phenylalanine included. Only the CDR3 DNA is retained, 45 bases long and in frame from the first base. In the germline V gene, CDR1 corresponds to MNHEY and CDR2 to SVGAGI. The V end loses 6 bases and the J end loses 2 bases, and a stretch of 16 bases separates them. This clone showed up just a few times. Its antigen is still unknown. Base qualities are not recorded, but no much larger clone differs from it by a single base. Per the publication, the treatment or condition label means: randomized to nivolumab then ipilimumab (arm A) or the reverse (arm B). None of the patients in the trial had previously been given DNA-damaging chemotherapy. A FACS Aria II flow cytometer was used to sort live CD3+CD8+ cells that were negative for CD19 and CD56 from thawed PBMCs. CheckMate 064, a randomized, open-label phase II trial of sequential checkpoint blockade, was the source of the samples, all of which came from patients with melanoma. Peripheral blood mononuclear cells were obtained through leukapheresis, purified using Ficoll-Paque, and frozen in human serum containing approximately 11% DMSO. Immediately after sorting, the purity of sorted blood CD3+CD8+ cells was verified to be >95%, after which DNA was extracted.

The immunoSEQ Assay was used to immunosequence TCRbeta CDR3 regions from genomic DNA. Before high-throughput sequencing, the genomic DNA was amplified using bias-controlled multiplex PCR. From the authors' description of their analysis: To quantify the absolute abundance of each unique TCRbeta CDR3 region, the sequences were collapsed and filtered. Clonality was defined as 1 minus Pielou's evenness and was calculated using productive rearrangements only. A previously published method was used to identify clones with significantly greater frequencies in on-treatment samples than in baseline samples. TCRdb mirrors the immuneACCESS table, restricted to in-frame sequences. Some clones are absent from its copies; in checked studies, under half trace to an unresolved V gene, and the reason for the others is unknown. The DNA gave D and trimming, while V, J and clone size come from that table. For this sample the table gives 20,000 to 25,000 clones, of which more than 75% were detected only once. Around 10% of the sample comes from the top ten.

In this chain, TRBV6-5 is recombined with TRBJ1-2; tentative D gene TRBD1, with 6 bases matching. The TCR comes from a human donor with melanoma. Sequenced material: CD8+ T cells sorted from blood (inferred from file names), taken from a patient given nivolumab and ipilimumab in sequence. The sequenced DNA: TGTGCCAGCAGGCCCCCAGGGACATTGAACTATGGCTACACCTTC. Its protein product is CASRPPGTLNYGYTF.